The source of this T cell receptor (beta chain) is a study of T cell responses to AZD1222 COVID-19 vaccine. The germline V gene encodes CDR1 SGHTA and CDR2 FQGNSA. Trimming shortened V by 3 bases and J by 6 bases, and 14 bases separated the two germline ends. There are 15 residues in the CDR3. Libraries were prepared by immunoSEQ multiplex PCR; TCRdb keeps only in-frame clonotypes and omits some of them. The sample lists 70,000 to 90,000 clones, about 78% seen once, with roughly 21% in the top ten. The TCR was taken from an adult in good health. Sample: peripheral blood, taken on day 0 of AZD1222 vaccination. The V gene is TRBV7-2, the J gene TRBJ2-2; unclear D gene. CDR3 in DNA: TGTGCCAGCAGCTTCCAAGGCCCCAACCCCGGGGAGCTGTTTTTT. Its protein product is CASSFQGPNPGELFF.